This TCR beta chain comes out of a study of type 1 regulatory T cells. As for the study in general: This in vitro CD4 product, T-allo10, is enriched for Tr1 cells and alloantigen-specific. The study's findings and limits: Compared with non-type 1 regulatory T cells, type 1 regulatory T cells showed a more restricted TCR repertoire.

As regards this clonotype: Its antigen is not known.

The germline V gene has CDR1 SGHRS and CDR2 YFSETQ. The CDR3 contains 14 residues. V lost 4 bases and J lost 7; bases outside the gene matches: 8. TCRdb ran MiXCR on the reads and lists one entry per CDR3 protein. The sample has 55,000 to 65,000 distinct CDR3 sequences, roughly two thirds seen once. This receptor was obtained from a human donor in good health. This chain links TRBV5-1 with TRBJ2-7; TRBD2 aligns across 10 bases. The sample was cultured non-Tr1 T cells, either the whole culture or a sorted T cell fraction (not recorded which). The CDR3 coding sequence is TGCGCCAGCAGCGATTCCGGGACTAGCGAAGAGCAGTACTTC. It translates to CASSDSGTSEEQYF.